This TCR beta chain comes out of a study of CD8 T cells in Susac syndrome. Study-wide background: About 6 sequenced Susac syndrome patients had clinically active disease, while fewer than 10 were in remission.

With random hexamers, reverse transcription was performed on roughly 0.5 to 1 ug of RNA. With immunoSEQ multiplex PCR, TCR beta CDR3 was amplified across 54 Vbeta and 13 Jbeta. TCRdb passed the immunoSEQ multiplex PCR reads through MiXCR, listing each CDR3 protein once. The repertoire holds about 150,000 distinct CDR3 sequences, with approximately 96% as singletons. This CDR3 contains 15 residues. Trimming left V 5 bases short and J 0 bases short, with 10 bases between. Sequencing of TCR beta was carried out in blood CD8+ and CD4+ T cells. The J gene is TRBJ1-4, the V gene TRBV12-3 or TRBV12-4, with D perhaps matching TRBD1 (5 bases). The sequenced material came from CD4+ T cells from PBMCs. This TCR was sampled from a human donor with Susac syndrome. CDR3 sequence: CASSRDRATNEKLFF. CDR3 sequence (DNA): TGTGCCAGCAGTCGGGACCGAGCAACTAATGAAAAACTGTTTTTT.